This note documents a single T cell receptor (beta chain) sequence. Its specificity is unknown. The data are from a study of PD-1 blockade in classical Hodgkin lymphoma. Whole-study findings and limits: Diversity similar to that of newly diagnosed patients was seen at baseline in complete responders.

Every patient relapsed after autologous stem cell transplantation, and brentuximab vedotin exposure varied. Profiled with immunoSEQ multiplex PCR; TCRdb holds only in-frame clones, not every one. This table holds some 93,000 clones, approximately 92% found once. Germline V gene lookup returns CDR1 SGDLS and CDR2 YYNGEE. V shed 4 bases and J shed 2 bases, with 19 bases lying between them. This CDR3 has 16 amino acids. Specimen: peripheral blood mononuclear cells (PBMCs), collected at baseline. The rearrangement links TRBV9 to TRBJ2-7; weak D call: TRBD2 (6 bases). The sequence was collected from a human donor with classical Hodgkin lymphoma. In DNA form, the CDR3 reads TGTGCCAGCAGCCCATCCACAGATAGCGGACCCTACGAGCAGTACTTC. Protein: CASSPSTDSGPYEQYF. Full variable domain (missing parts from reference TRBV9 and TRBJ2-7): DSGVTQTPKHLITATGQRVTLRCSPRSGDLSVYWYQQSLDQGLQFLIQYYNGEERAKGNILERFSAQQFPDLHSELNLSSLELGDSALYFCASSPSTDSGPYEQYFGPGTRLTVT.